This TCR beta chain stems from a study of OX40 agonist ivuxolimab in advanced cancers. Background on the study: Prior anti-PD-1, anti-PD-L1 or anti-CTLA-4 therapy was allowed; 40% had some.

The data were produced by immunoSEQ multiplex PCR, yet TCRdb's version contains in-frame clones alone and is incomplete. The sample shows some 86,000 clones, approximately 85% of them seen only once. The J segment lost 1 base and the V segment lost 4 bases, leaving 7 bases of the junction unmatched. The CDR3 covers 17 residues. CDR1 is SGDLS and CDR2 is YYNGEE in the germline V gene. This specimen consisted of CD4+ or CD8+ T cells sorted from blood, obtained in a trial of the OX40 agonist ivuxolimab. The gene calls are TRBV9 and TRBJ1-4, with TRBD1 identical over 10 bases. The receptor was derived from an adult with an advanced solid tumor such as melanoma, head and neck, liver or kidney cancer. CDR3 nucleotide sequence: TGTGCCAGCAGCCCGGGACAGGGGTCCGTAACTAATGAAAAACTGTTTTTT. Its translation: CASSPGQGSVTNEKLFF. The whole variable domain, filled in from reference TRBV9 and TRBJ1-4, reads DSGVTQTPKHLITATGQRVTLRCSPRSGDLSVYWYQQSLDQGLQFLIQYYNGEERAKGNILERFSAQQFPDLHSELNLSSLELGDSALYFCASSPGQGSVTNEKLFFGSGTQLSVL.